This T cell receptor (beta chain) appears in the sequencing data of a study of HIV-infected patients and healthy controls. MiXCR was run by TCRdb on the 5' RACE reads, yielding one entry per CDR3 protein. The sample holds over 55,000 distinct CDR3 sequences; around 17% are singletons and the top ten take approximately 5.3%. As regards this clonotype: A much larger clonotype is one base distant, so this may be a read error.

This CDR3 has 16 amino acids. The V gene's germline CDR1 is SEHNR and CDR2 FQNEAQ (reference sequence). The sequenced sample consisted of CD4+ T cells from blood. This sequence was found in a human donor in good health. The chain recombines TRBV7-9 with TRBJ1-2; TRBD1 matches 8 bases. CDR3 sequence reads: CASSRRDRLANYGFTF. The CDR3 bases are TGTGCCAGCAGCCGGAGGGACAGGTTAGCTAACTATGGCTTCACCTTC. The complete variable domain, with remaining parts taken from reference TRBV7-9 and TRBJ1-2, reads DTGVSQNPRHKITKRGQNVTFRCDPISEHNRLYWYRQTLGQGPEFLTYFQNEAQLEKSRLLSDRFSAERPKGSFSTLEIQRTEQGDSAMYLCASSRRDRLANYGFTFGSGTRLTVV.